Below, 14 T cell receptor beta chains from the same sample are listed, as sequenced in a study of blood T cell repertoires in COVID-19. Assay used: immunoSEQ multiplex PCR; TCRdb lists only in-frame clones, some missing. The table shows a few hundred thousand clones, with 75% to 90% occurring only once. The material sequenced was peripheral blood. The receptors shown here come from a woman aged 65 to 85 with COVID-19, enrolled during active disease.

The V and J genes are TRBV2 and TRBJ2-1, with D perhaps matching TRBD2 (7 bases). The CDR3 runs to 13 residues. Germline V gene sequence: CDR1 SNHLY, CDR2 FYNNEI. V lost 2 bases, J lost 14 bases, and 16 bases lay in between. CDR3: CASSENPGGHEFF. CDR3 in DNA: TGTGCCAGCAGTGAAAATCCCGGGGGGCATGAGTTCTTC.

The chain uses TRBV6-5 and TRBJ1-5, with TRBD1 matching over 7 bases. Germline CDR1 and CDR2: MNHEY and SVGAGI. This CDR3 has 14 residues. The V segment lost 6 bases and the J segment 4 bases; nucleotides outside the gene matches: 6. The chain's CDR3 is CASRIGTVNQPQHF. DNA of the CDR3: TGTGCCAGCAGAATCGGGACAGTTAATCAGCCCCAGCATTTT.

The rearrangement uses TRBV3-1 (or the pseudogene TRBV3-2) and TRBJ2-5, with 7 positions matching TRBD2. Trimming took 0 bases from V and 1 from J; bases not matched to a gene: 5. The CDR3 runs 16 residues. Germline loops: CDR1 LGHDT, CDR2 YNNKEL (reference sequence). CDR3 region: CASSQDSLAVQETQYF. The CDR3 DNA sequence: TGTGCCAGCAGCCAAGATTCGCTAGCGGTCCAAGAGACCCAGTACTTC.

This clone has a handful of counts. V gene TRBV19 combines with J gene TRBJ1-1; 11 nucleotides line up with TRBD1. Germline-derived CDR1 and CDR2 are LNHDA and SQIVND (reference sequence). CDR3 length: 15 residues. V trimming: 7 bases; J trimming: 0 bases; junction bases outside the gene matches: 4. CDR3 residues: CASTGTGGLNTEAFF. In DNA form, the CDR3 reads TGTGCCAGTACCGGGACAGGGGGGCTGAACACTGAAGCTTTCTTT.

The chain couples TRBV4-3 to TRBJ1-1; D ambiguous. CDR1 LGHNA and CDR2 YSLEER come from the germline V gene. V dropped 3 bases and J dropped 3 bases, with 11 bases sitting between them. The CDR3 has 14 residues. The chain's CDR3 is CASSQSHGYTEAFF. CDR3 coding DNA: TGCGCCAGCAGCCAGTCGCACGGGTACACTGAAGCTTTCTTT.

This clone was observed once. The rearrangement joins TRBV9 to TRBJ2-5; D perhaps matches TRBD1 (6 bases). The CDR3 totals 13 residues. Trimming stripped 2 bases from V and 5 bases from J, with 10 bases between. The germline V gene has CDR1 SGDLS and CDR2 YYNGEE. CDR3 sequence reads: CASSVRGLETQYF. The CDR3 coding sequence is TGTGCCAGCAGCGTCAGGGGTTTGGAGACCCAGTACTTC.

The chain uses TRBV5-1 and TRBJ2-4; 10 bases agree with TRBD1. J was trimmed by 6 bases and V by 2 bases; bases with no gene match: 11. Germline V gives CDR1 SGHRS, CDR2 YFSETQ. This CDR3 has 17 amino acids. As DNA, the CDR3 is TGCGCCAGCAGCTTAGTATCCGGGACAGGGGAGAGAAACATTCAGTACTTC. The encoded protein is CASSLVSGTGERNIQYF.

The chain links TRBV19 to TRBJ2-2, with 9 nucleotides matching TRBD1. Germline V gene sequence: CDR1 LNHDA, CDR2 SQIVND (reference sequence). CDR3 length: 14 amino acids. The V gene end was trimmed by 8 bases and the J gene end by 1 base; junction bases not matched to a gene: 2. The CDR3 bases are TGTGCCAGTTGGACAGGGGTGAACACCGGGGAGCTGTTTTTT. As protein: CASWTGVNTGELFF.

The chain is built from TRBV5-1 and TRBJ2-3; a weak D match, TRBD2 (5 bases). The CDR3 loop spans 15 amino acids. Germline V gene lookup returns CDR1 SGHRS and CDR2 YFSETQ. Trimming removed 4 bases at V and 0 bases at J, with 12 bases between. The CDR3 sequence is CASSPGYSSTDTQYF. In DNA, the CDR3 is TGCGCCAGCAGCCCGGGGTATTCTAGCACAGATACGCAGTATTTT.

This clone was detected only once. This sample also contains other DNA sequences that code for the same CDR3. This sequence joins TRBV23-1 and TRBJ1-5, with unresolved D. TRBV23-1 is an open reading frame whose function is uncertain. CDR3 length equals 14 residues. V lost 0 bases, J lost 4 bases, and 7 bases lay in between. The DNA for the CDR3 is TGCGCCAGCAGTCAATCGCCGGGGAATCAGCCCCAGCATTTT. Translating it yields CASSQSPGNQPQHF.

The V call is TRBV19, the J call TRBJ2-5; 7 bases are a match to TRBD1. Germline trimming cut 4 bases from V and 4 bases from J; bases unmatched to any gene: 6. Germline loops: CDR1 LNHDA, CDR2 SQIVND (reference sequence). The length of the CDR3 is 14 residues. CDR3 coding DNA: TGTGCCAGTAGTACCTTAACAGGGGCAGAGACCCAGTACTTC. Its protein is CASSTLTGAETQYF.

This chain joins TRBV2 and TRBJ1-1; no clear D gene. The V end was cut by 0 bases, the J end by 5 bases, with 10 bases between. This CDR3 is built from 14 residues. The V gene's germline CDR1 is SNHLY and CDR2 FYNNEI. CDR3 residues: CASSEAGVGTEAFF. The CDR3 nucleotides are TGTGCCAGCAGTGAAGCAGGAGTCGGGACTGAAGCTTTCTTT.

The rearrangement uses TRBV7-9 and TRBJ1-1; 8 bases align to TRBD1. The CDR3 spans 14 residues. Trimming took 1 base from V and 7 from J; bases not matched to a gene: 5. CDR1 and CDR2 from the germline V gene are SEHNR and FQNEAQ (reference sequence). The chain's CDR3 is CASSLGDGTGEAFF. The CDR3 DNA reads TGTGCCAGCAGCTTAGGAGATGGGACAGGTGAAGCTTTCTTT.

As for this clone: Other DNA sequences from this sample encode an identical CDR3 as well. The chain couples TRBV5-1 to TRBJ2-7, with D perhaps matching TRBD1 (6 bases). Trimming took off 2 bases at V and 2 bases at J, with 8 bases between the two ends. Germline V gene sequence: CDR1 SGHRS, CDR2 YFSETQ. The CDR3 length is 13 residues. The CDR3 nucleotides read TGCGCCAGCAGCTTAGGGGGAACCTACGAGCAGTACTTC. This sequence encodes CASSLGGTYEQYF.